The sequence of this T cell receptor beta chain was determined in a study of T cell responses to AZD1222 COVID-19 vaccine. Study outcomes and limitations: Just five to seven AZD1222 recipients tested seropositive at baseline. Sampling captured repertoires only after the peak T cell response. A mostly white British donor set with more females was recruited, and clonal diversity was possibly underestimated.

With respect to this clone: Its antigen is as yet unknown.

Using immunoSEQ multiplex PCR, the repertoire was profiled, and TCRdb retains in-frame clones only, with some absent. Seen here are about 100,000 clones, over 75% observed once, and the top ten hold around 4.4%. CDR1 and CDR2 from the germline V gene are SGHAT and FQNNGV. The CDR3 contains 11 residues. Trimming took off 1 base at V and 10 bases at J, with 8 bases between the two ends. The specimen comprised peripheral blood, sampled on day 0 of MenACWY control vaccination. The sequence was collected from an adult in good health. The chain is built from TRBV11-2 and TRBJ2-7; D ambiguous. For the CDR3, the DNA is TGTGCCAGCAGCTTAGGAGGTCCACAGTACTTC. As protein: CASSLGGPQYF. The variable domain in full, with the rest retrieved from reference TRBV11-2 and TRBJ2-7, is EAGVAQSPRYKIIEKRQSVAFWCNPISGHATLYWYQQILGQGPKLLIQFQNNGVVDDSQLPKDRFSAERLKGVDSTLKIQPAKLEDSAVYLCASSLGGPQYFGPGTRLTVT.